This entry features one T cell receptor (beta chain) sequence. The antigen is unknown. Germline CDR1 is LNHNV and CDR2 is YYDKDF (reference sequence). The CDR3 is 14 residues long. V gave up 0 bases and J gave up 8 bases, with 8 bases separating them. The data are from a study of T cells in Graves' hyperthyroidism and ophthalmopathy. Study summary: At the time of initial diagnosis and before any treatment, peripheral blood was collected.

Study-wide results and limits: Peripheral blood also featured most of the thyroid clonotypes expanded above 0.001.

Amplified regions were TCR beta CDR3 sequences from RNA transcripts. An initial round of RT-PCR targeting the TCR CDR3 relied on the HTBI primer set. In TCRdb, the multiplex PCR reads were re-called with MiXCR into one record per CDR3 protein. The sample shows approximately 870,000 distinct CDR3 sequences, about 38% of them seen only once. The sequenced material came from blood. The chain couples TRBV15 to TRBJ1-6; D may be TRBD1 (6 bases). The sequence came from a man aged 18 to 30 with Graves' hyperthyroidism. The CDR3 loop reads CATSRDPGDSPLHF. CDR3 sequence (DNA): TGTGCCACCAGCAGAGATCCAGGGGATTCACCCCTCCACTTT.